A selection of T cell receptor beta chains follows, all from one sample in a study of blood T cell repertoires in COVID-19. Using immunoSEQ multiplex PCR, the repertoire was profiled, and TCRdb retains in-frame clones only, with some absent. The profile shows under 250,000 clones, roughly four fifths of them singletons. Input material: peripheral blood. The receptors originated from a woman aged 70-85 years with acute or convalescent COVID-19. CDR3s include the opening cysteine and the closing phenylalanine or tryptophan. The order of the fields is D gene, J gene, V gene, clone size, CDR3 length, CDR3 DNA, CDR3 protein. The D gene is left open where the match is weak. Size is stated for part of the rows, as once, few or many counts, or as a class when the clone is expanded.

>-|TRBJ2-7|TRBV19|once|14
TGTGCCAGTAGTATGAGGGGGAGCTCCTACGAGCAGTACTTC
CASSMRGSSYEQYF
>-|TRBJ2-6|TRBV7-2|-|16
TGTGCCAGCAGCTTAGACGAGTACTCTGGGGCCAACGTCCTGACTTTC
CASSLDEYSGANVLTF
>-|TRBJ1-4|TRBV6-4|-|13
TGTGCCAGCAGGGACGACGGGGGTGAAAAACTGTTTTTT
CASRDDGGEKLFF
>-|TRBJ2-7|TRBV7-9|-|14
TGTGCCAGCAGCTTAGCCTTTATTTCCTACGAGCAGTACTTC
CASSLAFISYEQYF
>TRBD2|TRBJ2-1|TRBV23-1|-|20
TGCGCCAGCAGTCAATCGAGGTCTAATGCTAGCGGGGGGGCGTACAATGAGCAGTTCTTC
CASSQSRSNASGGAYNEQFF
>TRBD2|TRBJ2-7|TRBV7-2|few|15
TGTGCCAGCAGCTTAGGTTTAGCGGGGGTCTACGAGCAGTACTTC
CASSLGLAGVYEQYF
>-|TRBJ1-2|TRBV29-1|-|12
TGCAGCGTAATTAACAAGAACTATGGCTACACCTTC
CSVINKNYGYTF
>TRBD1|TRBJ1-3|TRBV6-6|-|16
TGTGCCAGCAGTACGATCGGGACAGTGGGAGGAAACACCATATATTTT
CASSTIGTVGGNTIYF
>TRBD1|TRBJ2-3|TRBV10-3|-|14
TGTGCCATCAGTGTCGACAGGGCCCCAGATACGCAGTATTTT
CAISVDRAPDTQYF
>TRBD1|TRBJ1-3|TRBV7-2|-|17
TGTGCCAGCAGCTTAGGCCCCCAGGGGGCAAGGGGAAACACCATATATTTT
CASSLGPQGARGNTIYF
>-|TRBJ1-2|TRBV5-4|-|14
TGTGCCAGCAGAAGCAGCCAGGTGGGCTATGGCTACACCTTC
CASRSSQVGYGYTF
>TRBD1|TRBJ2-4|TRBV9|-|16
TGTGCCAGCAGCGAGACAGGGTTACTAGCCAAAAACATTCAGTACTTC
CASSETGLLAKNIQYF
>-|TRBJ2-7|TRBV2|-|14
TGTGCCAGCAGTATGAGACTATCGACCTACGAGCAGTACTTC
CASSMRLSTYEQYF
>-|TRBJ2-1|TRBV7-9|once|14
TGTGCCAGCAGCTTCGCCTCCGACTGGAATGAGCAGTTCTTC
CASSFASDWNEQFF
>-|TRBJ1-4|TRBV19|-|14
TGTGCCAGTAGTATCTCGGCGGTTAATGAAAAACTGTTTTTT
CASSISAVNEKLFF
>-|TRBJ1-2|TRBV9|-|13
TGTGCCAGCAGCCGTACAGCCCTCTATGGCTACACCTTC
CASSRTALYGYTF
>-|TRBJ1-2|TRBV4-2|-|15
TGTGCCAGCAGCCAAGAGGACAAAGCTAACTATGGCTACACCTTC
CASSQEDKANYGYTF
>TRBD1|TRBJ2-7|TRBV4-3|once|16
TGCGCCAGCAGCCAACTTTATCTTGGGACAGCGAACGAGCAGTACTTC
CASSQLYLGTANEQYF
>-|TRBJ1-2|TRBV7-8|-|14
TGTGCCAGCAGCTTAGGGACAGCTAACTATGGCTACACCTTC
CASSLGTANYGYTF
>-|TRBJ2-7|TRBV9|-|13
TGTGCCAGCAGCGTAGCACAGTCATACGAGCAGTACTTC
CASSVAQSYEQYF
>-|TRBJ1-2|TRBV24-1|-|15
TGTGCCACCAGTGATTTTGTGTCAGGGCGCTATGGCTACACCTTC
CATSDFVSGRYGYTF
>-|TRBJ2-7|TRBV10-3|-|14
TGTGCCATCAGTCGTCAGGCCCAATCCTACGAGCAGTACTTC
CAISRQAQSYEQYF
>-|TRBJ1-2|TRBV16|once|13
TGTGCCAGCAGCGAAGCGGGCACCTATGGCTACACCTTC
CASSEAGTYGYTF
>TRBD1|TRBJ2-7|TRBV5-1|-|14
TGCGCCAGCAGCTCAGGACAGGGCTTCTACGAGCAGTACTTC
CASSSGQGFYEQYF
>TRBD2|TRBJ2-1|TRBV19|-|13
TGTGCCAGCAAGGGCCTTAGCGGGAATGAGCAGTTCTTC
CASKGLSGNEQFF
>-|TRBJ2-3|TRBV10-1|-|16
TGCGCCAGCAGTGATTCCGCCATCGGAGGACCAGATACGCAGTATTTT
CASSDSAIGGPDTQYF
>TRBD2|TRBJ2-3|TRBV4-3|-|16
TGCGCCAGCAGCCTAGCTGAAGCGGGGGGCACAGATACGCAGTATTTT
CASSLAEAGGTDTQYF
>-|TRBJ2-6|TRBV7-2|-|19
TGTGCCAGCAGCTTAGTTTTGGGTCAGGGCGACTCTGGGGCCAACGTCCTGACTTTC
CASSLVLGQGDSGANVLTF
>-|TRBJ1-3|TRBV19|-|14
TGTGCCAGTTCTGGCTCTTACTCTGGAAACACCATATATTTT
CASSGSYSGNTIYF
>TRBD1|TRBJ2-5|TRBV11-2|-|16
TGTGCCAGCAGCCAATCCGGGACAGGGAACGGGGAGACCCAGTACTTC
CASSQSGTGNGETQYF
>-|TRBJ1-2|TRBV7-2|-|14
TGTGCCAGCAGCCACAGGACCGAGCACTATGGCTACACCTTC
CASSHRTEHYGYTF
>-|TRBJ1-5|TRBV23-1|-|16
TGCGCCAGCAGTCTTACTGGGGGCTCGGTAAAGCAGCCCCAGCATTTT
CASSLTGGSVKQPQHF
>-|TRBJ2-1|TRBV15|-|15
TGTGCCACCAGCAGAGATCCAGGCAGGGGCAATGAGCAGTTCTTC
CATSRDPGRGNEQFF
>-|TRBJ2-3|TRBV7-2|-|16
TGTGCCAGCTCGTCCAGGCGGGGACTTGACACAGATACGCAGTATTTT
CASSSRRGLDTDTQYF
>-|TRBJ1-2|TRBV7-2|-|13
TGTGCCAGCAGCTTGGGGGGTAACTATGGCTACACCTTC
CASSLGGNYGYTF
>-|TRBJ2-1|TRBV7-2|-|15
TGTGCCAGCAGCTTAGTTTCGACAGCTTACAATGAGCAGTTCTTC
CASSLVSTAYNEQFF
>-|TRBJ1-5|TRBV18|-|13
TGTGCCAGCTCACCCCTTGGGCATCAGCCCCAGCATTTT
CASSPLGHQPQHF
>TRBD1|TRBJ2-1|TRBV6-5|-|14
TGTGCCAGCAGAGCCGGGACAGCCTACAATGAGCAGTTCTTC
CASRAGTAYNEQFF
>TRBD1|TRBJ2-3|TRBV5-8|-|16
TGTGCCAGCAGCTCACCGGGACAGGGGGAGGTAGATACGCAGTATTTT
CASSSPGQGEVDTQYF
>-|TRBJ1-5|TRBV10-3|-|15
TGTGCCATCAGTGAAACCCGGACGGGGAATCAGCCCCAGCATTTT
CAISETRTGNQPQHF
>-|TRBJ2-2|TRBV4-3|-|15
TGCGCCAGCAGCCAGCGACTAGCGAACACCGGGGAGCTGTTTTTT
CASSQRLANTGELFF
>-|TRBJ1-4|TRBV18|few|15
TGTGCCAGCTCATCGTGGGGAGCAACTAATGAAAAACTGTTTTTT
CASSSWGATNEKLFF
>TRBD2|TRBJ2-3|TRBV4-2|-|16
TGTGCCAGCAGCCAAGATCTAGCGGGGGGTTGGGATACGCAGTATTTT
CASSQDLAGGWDTQYF